This T cell receptor beta chain emerged from a study of control samples from healthy donors and cancer patients. Trimming cost V 4 bases and J 6 bases; bases outside gene matches: 6. Germline lookup yields CDR1 LGHDT and CDR2 YNNKEL (reference sequence). The CDR3 is 15 amino acids. Clones were read by immunoSEQ multiplex PCR, and TCRdb kept only the in-frame ones, dropping some. The sample lists approximately 150,000 clones, nearly 96% occurring once. The chain has TRBV3-1 (or the pseudogene TRBV3-2) and TRBJ1-4, with 9 bases lining up with TRBD1. The sequencing sample was made of blood. The receptor was isolated from a woman aged 25 to 39 in good health. The CDR3 DNA follows: TGTGCCAGCAGCCTGCCCGGGGACAGGGATGAAAAACTGTTTTTT. Translating gives CASSLPGDRDEKLFF.